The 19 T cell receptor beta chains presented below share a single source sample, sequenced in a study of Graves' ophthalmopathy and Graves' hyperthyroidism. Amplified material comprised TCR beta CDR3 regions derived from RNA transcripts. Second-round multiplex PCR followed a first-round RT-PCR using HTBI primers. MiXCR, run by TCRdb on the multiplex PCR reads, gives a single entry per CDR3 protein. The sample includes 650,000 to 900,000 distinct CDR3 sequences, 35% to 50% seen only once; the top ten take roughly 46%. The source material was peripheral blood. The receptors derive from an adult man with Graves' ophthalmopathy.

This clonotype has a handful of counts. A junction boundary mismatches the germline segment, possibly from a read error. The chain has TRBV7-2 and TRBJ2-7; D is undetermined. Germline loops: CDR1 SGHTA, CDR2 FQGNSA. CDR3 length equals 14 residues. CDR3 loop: CASSPDPESYEQYF. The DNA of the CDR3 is TGCGCCAGCAGCCCTGACCCTGAGTCCTACGAGCAGTACTTC.

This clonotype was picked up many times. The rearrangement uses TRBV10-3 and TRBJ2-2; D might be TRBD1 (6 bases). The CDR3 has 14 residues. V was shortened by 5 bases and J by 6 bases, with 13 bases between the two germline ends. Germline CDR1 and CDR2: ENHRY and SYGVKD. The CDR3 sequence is CAISNPQGPGELFF. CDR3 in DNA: TGTGCCATCAGTAATCCACAGGGACCCGGGGAGCTGTTTTTT.

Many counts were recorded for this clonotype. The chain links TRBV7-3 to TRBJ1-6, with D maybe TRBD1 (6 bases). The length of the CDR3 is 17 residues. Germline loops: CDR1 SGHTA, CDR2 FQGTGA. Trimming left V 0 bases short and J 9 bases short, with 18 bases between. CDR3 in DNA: TGTGCCAGCAGCTTAACCTCAGGGCAGGGGCTGGGTTCACCCCTCCACTTT. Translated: CASSLTSGQGLGSPLHF.

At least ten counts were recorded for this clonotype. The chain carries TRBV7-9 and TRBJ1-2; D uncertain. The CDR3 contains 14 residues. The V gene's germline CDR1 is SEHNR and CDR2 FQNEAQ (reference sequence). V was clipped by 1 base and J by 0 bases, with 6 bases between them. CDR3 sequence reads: CASSLVTTNYGYTF. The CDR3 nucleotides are TGTGCCAGCAGCTTAGTAACTACTAACTATGGCTACACCTTC.

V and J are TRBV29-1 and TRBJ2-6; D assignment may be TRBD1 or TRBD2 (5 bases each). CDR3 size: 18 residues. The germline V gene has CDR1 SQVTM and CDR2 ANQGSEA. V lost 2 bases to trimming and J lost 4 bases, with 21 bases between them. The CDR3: CSVESLWGTNTGANVLTF. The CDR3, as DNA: TGCAGCGTTGAATCTTTATGGGGGACGAACACCGGGGCCAACGTCCTGACTTTC.

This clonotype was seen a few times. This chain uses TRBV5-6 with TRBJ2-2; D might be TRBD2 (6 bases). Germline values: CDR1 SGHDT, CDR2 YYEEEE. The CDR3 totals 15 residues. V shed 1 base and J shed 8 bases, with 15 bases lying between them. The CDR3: CASSLTGVKSGELFF. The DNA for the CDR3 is TGTGCCAGCAGCTTGACGGGAGTTAAGTCGGGGGAGCTGTTTTTT.

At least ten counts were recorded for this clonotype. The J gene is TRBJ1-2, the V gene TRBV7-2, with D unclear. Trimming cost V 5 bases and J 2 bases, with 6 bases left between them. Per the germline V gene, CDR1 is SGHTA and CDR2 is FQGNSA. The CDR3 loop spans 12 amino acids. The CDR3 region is CASSLQNYGYTF. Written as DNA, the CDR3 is TGTGCCAGCAGCCTACAGAACTATGGCTACACCTTC.

The CDR3 loop reads CASSSTGEGTETQYF. The CDR3, as DNA: TGTGCCAGCAGCTCAACAGGAGAAGGAACGGAGACCCAGTACTTC. V is TRBV7-3 and J is TRBJ2-5; a possible D gene is TRBD1 (5 bases). The CDR3 covers 15 residues. Per germline, CDR1 SGHTA and CDR2 FQGTGA. Deletions cut 4 bases from V and 5 bases from J, with 17 bases between.

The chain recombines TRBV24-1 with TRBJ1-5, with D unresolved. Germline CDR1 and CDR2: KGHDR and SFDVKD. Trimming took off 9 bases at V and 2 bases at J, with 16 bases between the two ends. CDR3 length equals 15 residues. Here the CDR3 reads CATGLPVSGNQPQHF. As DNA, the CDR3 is TGTGCCACCGGATTACCCGTAAGCGGCAATCAGCCCCAGCATTTT.

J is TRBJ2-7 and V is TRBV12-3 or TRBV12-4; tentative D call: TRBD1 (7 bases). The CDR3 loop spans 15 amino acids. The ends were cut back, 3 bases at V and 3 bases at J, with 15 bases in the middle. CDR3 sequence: CASSLGGTENYEQYF. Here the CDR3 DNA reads TGTGCCAGCAGTTTGGGCGGGACAGAAAACTACGAGCAGTACTTC.

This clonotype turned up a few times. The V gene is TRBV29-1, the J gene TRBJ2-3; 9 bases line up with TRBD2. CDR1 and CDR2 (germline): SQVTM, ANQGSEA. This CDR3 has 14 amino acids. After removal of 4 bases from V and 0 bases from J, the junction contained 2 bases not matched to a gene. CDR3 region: CSVGSGSSTDTQYF. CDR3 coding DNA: TGCAGCGTTGGTAGCGGGAGCAGCACAGATACGCAGTATTTT.

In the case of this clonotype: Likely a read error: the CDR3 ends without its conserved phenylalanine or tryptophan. CDR3 sequence reads: CASILGGAIGELFS. CDR3 DNA: TGTGCCAGCATCCTGGGGGGCGCGATCGGGGAGCTGTTTTCT. The chain has TRBV7-9 and TRBJ2-2, with D perhaps assigned TRBD1 or TRBD2 (6 bases each). CDR1 SEHNR and CDR2 FQNEAQ come from the germline V gene (reference sequence). The CDR3 spans 14 residues. The V and J ends lost 7 bases and 7 bases respectively, with 16 bases between them.

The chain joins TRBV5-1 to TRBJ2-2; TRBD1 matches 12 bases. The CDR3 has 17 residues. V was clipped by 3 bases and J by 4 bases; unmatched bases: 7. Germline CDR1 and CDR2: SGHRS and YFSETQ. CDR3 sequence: CASSWDRGRLFTGELFF. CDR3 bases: TGCGCCAGCAGCTGGGACAGGGGGCGCTTGTTCACCGGGGAGCTGTTTTTT.

CDR3 sequence reads: CASSLSGAGELFF. CDR3 DNA: TGTGCCAGCAGCTTGTCAGGGGCCGGGGAGCTGTTTTTT. The chain has TRBV7-9 and TRBJ2-2, with D possibly being TRBD1 (6 bases). Germline V gives CDR1 SEHNR, CDR2 FQNEAQ (reference sequence). With 3 bases removed from V and 6 bases from J, the gap between germline ends came to 8 bases. The length of the CDR3 is 13 residues.

CDR3 sequence reads: CASSSGASGTTGELFF. The CDR3 bases are TGTGCCAGCAGCAGTGGGGCTAGCGGGACCACCGGGGAGCTGTTTTTT. V gene TRBV9 combines with J gene TRBJ2-2; 9 nucleotides align to TRBD2. V was clipped by 4 bases and J by 4 bases; unmatched bases: 8. CDR1 and CDR2 (germline): SGDLS, YYNGEE. The length of the CDR3 is 16 residues. The full variable domain, its missing parts supplied by reference TRBV9 and TRBJ2-2, is DSGVTQTPKHLITATGQRVTLRCSPRSGDLSVYWYQQSLDQGLQFLIQYYNGEERAKGNILERFSAQQFPDLHSELNLSSLELGDSALYFCASSSGASGTTGELFFGEGSRLTVL.

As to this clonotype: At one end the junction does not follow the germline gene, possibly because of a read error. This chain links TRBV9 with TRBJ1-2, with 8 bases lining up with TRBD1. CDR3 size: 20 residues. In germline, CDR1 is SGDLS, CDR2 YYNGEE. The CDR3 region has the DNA TGTGCCAGCCGCGTATTGGACAGGGTCGGATGGAGTGGAATGGGAGATGGCTACACCTTC. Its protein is CASRVLDRVGWSGMGDGYTF.

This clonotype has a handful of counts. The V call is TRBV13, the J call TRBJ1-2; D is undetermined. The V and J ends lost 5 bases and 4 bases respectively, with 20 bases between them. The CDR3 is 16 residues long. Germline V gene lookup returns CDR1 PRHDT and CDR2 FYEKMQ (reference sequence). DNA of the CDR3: TGTGCCAGCAGCCCGTACACTATGGCAGTCAGCTATGGCTACACCTTC. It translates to CASSPYTMAVSYGYTF.

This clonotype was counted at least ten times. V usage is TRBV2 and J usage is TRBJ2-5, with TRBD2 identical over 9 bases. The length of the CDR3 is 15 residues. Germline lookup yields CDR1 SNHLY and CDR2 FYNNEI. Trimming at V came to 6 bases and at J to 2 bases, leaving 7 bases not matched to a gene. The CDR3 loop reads CASSVAGEWQETQYF. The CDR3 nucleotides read TGTGCCAGCAGCGTAGCGGGAGAATGGCAAGAGACCCAGTACTTC.

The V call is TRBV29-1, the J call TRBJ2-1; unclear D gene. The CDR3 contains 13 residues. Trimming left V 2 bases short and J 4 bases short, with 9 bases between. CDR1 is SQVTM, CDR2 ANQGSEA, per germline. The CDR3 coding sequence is TGCAGCGTTGAAATGCCCCCGTACAATGAGCAGTTCTTC. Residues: CSVEMPPYNEQFF.